This T cell receptor beta chain derives from a study of human T cells and chemical hapten exposure. Overall study findings and caveats: Expanded TCRs showed more large CDR3 clusters than pre-sensitization or healthy control sets.

This CDR3 has 14 amino acids. Trimming shortened V by 7 bases and J by 1 base, and 14 bases separated the two germline ends. The germline CDR1 and CDR2 sequences are SNHLY and FYNNEI. Individual cDNA molecules each carried unique molecular identifiers attached by the library. TCRdb itself ran the RACE reads through MiXCR, one entry per CDR3 protein. The sample comprises some 96,000 distinct CDR3 sequences, around 9.3% of which are singletons, and approximately 2.2% rests with the top ten. Described time point: patch test 2, 6 weeks after DPC sensitization. Described treatment: therapeutic diphenylcyclopropenone sensitization with weekly scalp DPC. This clonotype was detected only a few times. The target antigen is unknown.

The source of this sequence is a woman aged 35 to 49 with alopecia areata. Some clones in this sample may be carry-over from other donors' samples. Specimen: whole blood, collected in connection with sensitization to the hapten diphenylcyclopropenone (DPC). This rearrangement joins TRBV2 to TRBJ2-7; possibly TRBD2 for D (5 bases). CDR3 region: CASKEVSASYEQYF. The CDR3 bases are TGTGCCAGCAAGGAGGTTAGCGCTTCCTACGAGCAGTACTTC.